One sample yielded the 20 T cell receptor beta chains listed below, sequenced in a study of T cells in Graves' hyperthyroidism and ophthalmopathy. Researchers took RNA transcripts and amplified the TCR beta CDR3 regions from them. First-round RT-PCR targeting the TCR CDR3 was performed with the HTBI primer set. TCRdb independently ran MiXCR on the multiplex PCR reads; one entry per CDR3 protein. The sample lists roughly 500,000 distinct CDR3 sequences, about 45% seen once, with about two fifths in the top ten. Sequenced input: peripheral blood or thyroid tissue (not recorded which). The receptors here all came from an adult woman with Graves' disease, either hyperthyroidism or ophthalmopathy (not recorded which).

CDR3 DNA sequence: TGTGCCAGCGCCAAAATGGAGGGTATTGAGACCCAGTACTTC. It encodes CASAKMEGIETQYF. The rearrangement uses TRBV7-8 and TRBJ2-5; tentative D call: TRBD2 (6 bases). In germline, CDR1 is SGHVS, CDR2 FQNEAQ. V was cut by 8 bases and J by 5 bases, with 18 bases left in between. The CDR3 length is 14 residues. The full variable domain, in which reference TRBV7-8 and TRBJ2-5 provide the parts outside the CDR3, is GAGVSQSPRYKVAKRGQDVALRCDPISGHVSLFWYQQALGQGPEFLTYFQNEAQLDKSGLPSDRFFAERPEGSVSTLKIQRTQQEDSAVYLCASAKMEGIETQYFGPGTRLLVL.

This clonotype was recorded a few times. The J gene is TRBJ1-1, the V gene TRBV10-3; D possibly corresponds to TRBD1 (5 bases). Trimming removed 0 bases at V and 0 bases at J, with 11 bases between. Germline V gene sequence: CDR1 ENHRY, CDR2 SYGVKD. The CDR3 has 16 amino acids. CDR3 DNA: TGTGCCATCAGTGAGTCCGTGACAGAAATGAACACTGAAGCTTTCTTT. Protein: CAISESVTEMNTEAFF.

This clonotype occurred a few times. The rearrangement links TRBV7-2 to TRBJ1-2, with D hard to call. Trimming took 4 bases from V and 7 from J, leaving 10 bases between them. Per germline, CDR1 SGHTA and CDR2 FQGNSA. The CDR3 length is 12 residues. The CDR3 sequence: CASSSDQIGYTF. As DNA, the CDR3 is TGTGCCAGCAGCTCCGATCAAATTGGCTACACCTTC.

This sequence joins TRBV7-9 and TRBJ2-7, with 9 bases lining up with TRBD2. Germline values: CDR1 SEHNR, CDR2 FQNEAQ (reference sequence). Losses at the gene ends were 5 bases for V and 0 bases for J; bases not matched to a gene: 5. CDR3 length: 15 residues. The CDR3 is CASSQGTSYSYEQYF. The CDR3 bases are TGTGCCAGCAGCCAAGGGACTAGCTACTCCTACGAGCAGTACTTC. The variable domain in full, completed from reference TRBV7-9 and TRBJ2-7, reads DTGVSQNPRHKITKRGQNVTFRCDPISEHNRLYWYRQTLGQGPEFLTYFQNEAQLEKSRLLSDRFSAERPKGSFSTLEIQRTEQGDSAMYLCASSQGTSYSYEQYFGPGTRLTVT.

This chain uses TRBV7-2 with TRBJ1-2, with no clear D. CDR3 length: 14 amino acids. V shed 5 bases and J shed 8 bases, with 18 bases lying between them. Germline V gene sequence: CDR1 SGHTA, CDR2 FQGNSA. CDR3 nucleotides: TGTGCCAGCAGCCCCAATCAAATTTCCGGCGGCTACACCTTC. Protein product: CASSPNQISGGYTF.

The chain carries TRBV18 and TRBJ2-7; 11 nucleotides line up with TRBD2. CDR3 length: 16 residues. Per germline, CDR1 KGHSH and CDR2 LQKENI. The J segment lost 1 base and the V segment lost 3 bases, leaving 5 bases of the junction unmatched. As DNA, the CDR3 is TGTGCCAGCTCACCTATGACTAGCGGGGATTCCTACGAGCAGTACTTC. This translates into CASSPMTSGDSYEQYF.

For this clonotype: The conserved final phenylalanine or tryptophan is absent from the CDR3, which likely points to a read error. The DNA is left out, because the CDR3 cannot be placed on it with certainty; the CDR3 is given as TCRdb lists it. This chain uses TRBV30 with TRBJ1-3. The CDR3 extends over 10 residues, inclusive of both ends. CDR1 and CDR2 (germline): GTSNPN, SVGIG (reference sequence). CDR3 amino acids: CAWSVGVSNT.

The V call is TRBV9, the J call TRBJ2-6, with 10 bases identical to TRBD1. Germline CDR1 SGDLS, CDR2 YYNGEE. The V and J ends lost 5 bases and 2 bases, in that order; junction bases with no gene match: 7. CDR3 length: 17 amino acids. The CDR3 sequence: CASRIGQGGAGANVLTF. The CDR3 coding sequence is TGTGCCAGCAGGATAGGACAGGGGGGGGCTGGGGCCAACGTCCTGACTTTC. The full variable domain, with the rest looked up from reference TRBV9 and TRBJ2-6, is DSGVTQTPKHLITATGQRVTLRCSPRSGDLSVYWYQQSLDQGLQFLIQYYNGEERAKGNILERFSAQQFPDLHSELNLSSLELGDSALYFCASRIGQGGAGANVLTFGAGSRLTVL.

This clonotype has just a few counts. This sequence joins TRBV3-1 and TRBJ2-7; D gene unclear. The CDR3 has 12 amino acids. Germline V gene data show CDR1 as LGHDT and CDR2 as YNNKEL (reference sequence). V lost 2 bases to trimming and J lost 7 bases, with 9 bases between them. In nucleotides, the CDR3 is TGTGCCAGCAGCCAAATTGGTAGGGAGCAGTACTTC. As protein: CASSQIGREQYF.

This clonotype was seen at least ten times. The chain is built from TRBV9 and TRBJ1-3; the D gene is possibly TRBD1 (5 bases). Germline CDR1 is SGDLS and CDR2 is YYNGEE. The CDR3 consists of 14 residues. V was cut by 2 bases and J by 8 bases, with 14 bases left in between. As DNA, the CDR3 is TGTGCCAGCAGCGTTCAACCTCAGGGCCACACCATATATTTT. It encodes CASSVQPQGHTIYF.

In its sample, this clonotype was seen a few times. The J gene is TRBJ2-2, the V gene TRBV10-3; D is perhaps TRBD2 (7 bases). The CDR3 covers 14 residues. V shed 1 base and J shed 8 bases, with 11 bases lying between them. Germline V CDR1 and CDR2: ENHRY, SYGVKD. CDR3 residues: CAISEFSGTGELFF. For the CDR3, the DNA is TGTGCCATCAGTGAGTTCAGCGGGACAGGGGAGCTGTTTTTT.

The table lists this clonotype with many counts. The chain carries TRBV2 and TRBJ1-5, with a weak D call TRBD1 (5 bases). Deletions cut 5 bases from V and 4 bases from J, with 15 bases between. The CDR3 is 15 residues long. CDR1 and CDR2 (germline): SNHLY, FYNNEI. CDR3 DNA: TGTGCCAGCAGTTCTCCGGGACGGGTGAATCAGCCCCAGCATTTT. This gives the protein CASSSPGRVNQPQHF.

V gene TRBV19 combines with J gene TRBJ2-7; D remains unclear. The V gene lost 0 bases and the J gene lost 4 bases, with 10 bases spanning the gap. CDR1 is LNHDA, CDR2 SQIVND, per germline (reference sequence). The CDR3 extends over 14 amino acids. Here the CDR3 DNA reads TGTGCCAGTAGTATAGATGGACCTGCGTACGAGCAGTACTTC. Protein product: CASSIDGPAYEQYF.

The CDR3 nucleotides are TGCAGCTTAGCAGCGGGAGGCTACGAGCAGTACTTC. This gives the protein CSLAAGGYEQYF. The chain recombines TRBV29-1 with TRBJ2-7, with 9 bases identical to TRBD2. Per the germline V gene, CDR1 is SQVTM and CDR2 is ANQGSEA. V lost 8 bases, J lost 3 bases, and 5 bases stayed unmatched. This CDR3 spans 12 amino acids.

This clonotype has a handful of counts. CDR3 DNA: TGTGCCAGCAGCTTAGGAGGGGGGACAGGGGTGTACGAGCAGTACTTC. Its translation is CASSLGGGTGVYEQYF. The V and J genes are TRBV9 and TRBJ2-7, with 10 bases that match TRBD1. The CDR3 totals 16 residues. Germline assignment: CDR1 SGDLS and CDR2 YYNGEE. Trimming removed 4 bases from V and 4 bases from J; junction bases left unmatched: 11. Drawing the rest from reference TRBV9 and TRBJ2-7, the complete variable domain is DSGVTQTPKHLITATGQRVTLRCSPRSGDLSVYWYQQSLDQGLQFLIQYYNGEERAKGNILERFSAQQFPDLHSELNLSSLELGDSALYFCASSLGGGTGVYEQYFGPGTRLTVT.

The chain combines TRBV29-1 with TRBJ2-7; no definite D call. The CDR3 length is 15 residues. Trimming removed 2 bases from V and 1 base from J, with 15 bases in between. Per germline, CDR1 SQVTM and CDR2 ANQGSEA. CDR3 bases: TGCAGCGTTGAATCTGGGGAATTATCTTCCTACGAGCAGTACTTC. Protein: CSVESGELSSYEQYF.

The chain is built from TRBV7-3 and TRBJ2-7; unclear D gene. With 5 bases removed from V and 3 bases from J, the gap between germline ends came to 11 bases. CDR3 length: 13 amino acids. Germline-derived CDR1 and CDR2 are SGHTA and FQGTGA. DNA for the CDR3: TGTGCCAGCAGCCGCGATTACGGCTACGAGCAGTACTTC. It translates to CASSRDYGYEQYF.

About this clonotype: This clone may be a read error of a much larger clone one base away. V and J are TRBV2 and TRBJ2-7, with 14 nucleotides matching TRBD2. V shed 6 bases and J 2 bases; nucleotides not matched to a gene: 6. The CDR3 has 16 amino acids. The germline gives CDR1 SNHLY, CDR2 FYNNEI. The chain's CDR3 is CASSAPGLAGAYEQYF. CDR3 DNA sequence: TGTGCCAGCAGCGCTCCGGGACTAGCGGGAGCCTACGAGCAGTACTTC.

This clonotype has a handful of counts. One base away lies a much larger clone, so this may be a sequencing read error. The chain employs TRBV20-1 and TRBJ1-2; the D is unclear. The germline gives CDR1 DFQATT, CDR2 SNEGSKA (reference sequence). This CDR3 is built from 15 residues. V was shortened by 3 bases and J by 6 bases, with 20 bases between the two germline ends. This CDR3 is CSASDPFGGSHGYTF. The CDR3 bases are TGCAGTGCTAGTGACCCCTTTGGTGGGTCCCATGGCTACACCTTC.

There are a few counts of this clonotype. This chain links TRBV4-2 with TRBJ1-2; TRBD1 is a possible D gene (6 bases). The CDR3 consists of 16 residues. The V and J ends lost 0 bases and 8 bases respectively, with 19 bases between them. From germline, CDR1 is LGHNA and CDR2 YNFKEQ. In DNA form, the CDR3 reads TGTGCCAGCAGCCAAGATCATCAGGGGCCAGTTGGAGGCTACACCTTC. Protein product: CASSQDHQGPVGGYTF.